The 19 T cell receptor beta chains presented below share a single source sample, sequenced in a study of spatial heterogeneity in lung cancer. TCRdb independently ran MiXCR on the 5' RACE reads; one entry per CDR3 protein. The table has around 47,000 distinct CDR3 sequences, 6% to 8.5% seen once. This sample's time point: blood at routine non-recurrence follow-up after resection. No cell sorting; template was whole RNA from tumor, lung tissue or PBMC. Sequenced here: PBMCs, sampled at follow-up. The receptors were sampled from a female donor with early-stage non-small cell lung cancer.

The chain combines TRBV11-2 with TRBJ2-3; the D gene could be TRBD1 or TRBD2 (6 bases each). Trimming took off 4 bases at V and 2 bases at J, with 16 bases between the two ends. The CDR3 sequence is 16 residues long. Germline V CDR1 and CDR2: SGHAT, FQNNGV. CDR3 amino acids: CASSSNRRGITDTQYF. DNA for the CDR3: TGTGCCAGCAGCTCAAACCGGAGGGGGATCACAGATACGCAGTATTTT.

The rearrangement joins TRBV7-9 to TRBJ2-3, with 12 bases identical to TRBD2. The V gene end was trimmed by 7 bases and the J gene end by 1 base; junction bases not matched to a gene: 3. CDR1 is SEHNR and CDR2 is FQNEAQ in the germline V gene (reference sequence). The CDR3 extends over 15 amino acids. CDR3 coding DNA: TGTGCCAGCAAGTGGACTAGCGGGGGCACAGATACGCAGTATTTT. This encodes CASKWTSGGTDTQYF.

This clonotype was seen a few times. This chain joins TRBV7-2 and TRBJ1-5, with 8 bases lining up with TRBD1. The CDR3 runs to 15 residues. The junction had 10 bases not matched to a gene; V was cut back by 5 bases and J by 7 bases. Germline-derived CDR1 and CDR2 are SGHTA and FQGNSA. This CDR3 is CASSPFDRGGQPQHF. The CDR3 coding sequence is TGTGCCAGCAGCCCGTTCGACAGGGGAGGGCAGCCCCAGCATTTT.

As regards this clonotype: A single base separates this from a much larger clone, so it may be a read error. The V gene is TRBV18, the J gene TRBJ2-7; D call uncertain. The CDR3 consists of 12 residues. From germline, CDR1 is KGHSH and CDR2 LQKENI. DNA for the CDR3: TGTGCCAGCTCACCAGAGCCCTACGTGCAGTACTTC. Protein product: CASSPEPYVQYF. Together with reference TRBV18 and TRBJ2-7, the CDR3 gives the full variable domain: NAGVMQNPRHLVRRRGQEARLRCSPMKGHSHVYWYRQLPEEGLKFMVYLQKENIIDESGMPKERFSAEFPKEGPSILRIQQVVRGDSAAYFCASSPEPYVQYFGPGTRLTVT.

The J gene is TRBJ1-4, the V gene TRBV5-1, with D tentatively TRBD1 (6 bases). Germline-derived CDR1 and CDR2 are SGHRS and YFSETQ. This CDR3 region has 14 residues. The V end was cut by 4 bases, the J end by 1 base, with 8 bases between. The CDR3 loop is CASSTDRTNEKLFF. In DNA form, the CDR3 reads TGCGCCAGCAGCACGGACAGAACTAATGAAAAACTGTTTTTT.

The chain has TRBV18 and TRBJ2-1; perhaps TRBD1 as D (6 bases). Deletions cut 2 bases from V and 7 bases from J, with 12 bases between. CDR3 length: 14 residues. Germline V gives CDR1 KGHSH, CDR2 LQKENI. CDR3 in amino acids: CASSPRQGINEQFF. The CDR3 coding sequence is TGTGCCAGCTCACCAAGGCAGGGGATTAATGAGCAGTTCTTC.

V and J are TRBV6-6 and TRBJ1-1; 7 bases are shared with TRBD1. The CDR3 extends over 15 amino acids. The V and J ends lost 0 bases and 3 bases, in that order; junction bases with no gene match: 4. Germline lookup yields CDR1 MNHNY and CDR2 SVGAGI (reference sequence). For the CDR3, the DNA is TGTGCCAGCAGTTACTCAGCGGACAGGTACACTGAAGCTTTCTTT. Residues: CASSYSADRYTEAFF.

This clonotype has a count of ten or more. The chain's CDR3 is CASSVGLGNVYEQFF. In DNA form, the CDR3 reads TGTGCCAGCAGCGTTGGACTGGGGAATGTGTATGAGCAGTTCTTC. The chain couples TRBV2 to TRBJ2-1; possibly TRBD2 for D (5 bases). Germline loops: CDR1 SNHLY, CDR2 FYNNEI. The CDR3 runs 15 residues. Trimming stripped 6 bases from V and 8 bases from J, with 20 bases between.

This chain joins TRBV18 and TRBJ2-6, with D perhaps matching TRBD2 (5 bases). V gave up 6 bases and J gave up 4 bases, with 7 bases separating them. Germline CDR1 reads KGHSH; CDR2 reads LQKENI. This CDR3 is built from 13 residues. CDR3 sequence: CASSAGGANVLTF. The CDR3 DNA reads TGTGCCAGCTCCGCGGGCGGGGCCAACGTCCTGACTTTC.

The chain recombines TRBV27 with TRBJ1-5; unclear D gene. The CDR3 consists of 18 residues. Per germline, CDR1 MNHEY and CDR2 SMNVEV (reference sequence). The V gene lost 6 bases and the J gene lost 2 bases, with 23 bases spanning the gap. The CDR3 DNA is TGTGCCAGCAGCCGATTAACGAACTGGGCGCTTGGCAATCAGCCCCAGCATTTT. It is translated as CASSRLTNWALGNQPQHF.

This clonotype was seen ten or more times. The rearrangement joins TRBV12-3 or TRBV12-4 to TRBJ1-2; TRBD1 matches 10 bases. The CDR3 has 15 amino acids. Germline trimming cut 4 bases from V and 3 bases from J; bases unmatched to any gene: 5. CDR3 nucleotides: TGTGCCAGCAGTTCAGACAGGGGGCTTGACTATGGCTACACCTTC. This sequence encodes CASSSDRGLDYGYTF.

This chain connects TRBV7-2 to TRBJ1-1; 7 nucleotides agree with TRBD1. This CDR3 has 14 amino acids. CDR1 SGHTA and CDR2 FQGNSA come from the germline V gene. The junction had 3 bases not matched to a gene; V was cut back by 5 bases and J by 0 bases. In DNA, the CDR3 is TGTGCCAGCAGCAGGGACAGAATGAACACTGAAGCTTTCTTT. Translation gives CASSRDRMNTEAFF.

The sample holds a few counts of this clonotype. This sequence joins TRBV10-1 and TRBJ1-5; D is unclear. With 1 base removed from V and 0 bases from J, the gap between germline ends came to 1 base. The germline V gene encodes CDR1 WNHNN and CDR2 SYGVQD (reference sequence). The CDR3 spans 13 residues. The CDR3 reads CASSEYSNQPQHF. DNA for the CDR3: TGCGCCAGCAGTGAGTATAGCAATCAGCCCCAGCATTTT.

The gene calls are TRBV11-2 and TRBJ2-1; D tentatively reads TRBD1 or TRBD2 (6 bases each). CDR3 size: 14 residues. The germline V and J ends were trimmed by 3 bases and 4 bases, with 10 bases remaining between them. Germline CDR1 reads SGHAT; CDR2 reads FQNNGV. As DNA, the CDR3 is TGTGCCAGCAGCTTCCGGGGGACATACAATGAGCAGTTCTTC. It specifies CASSFRGTYNEQFF.

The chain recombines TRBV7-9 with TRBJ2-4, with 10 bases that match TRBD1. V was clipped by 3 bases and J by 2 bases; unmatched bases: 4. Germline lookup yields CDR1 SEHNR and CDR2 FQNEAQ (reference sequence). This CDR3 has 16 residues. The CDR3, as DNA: TGTGCCAGCAGCTTGGGACAGGGGCAACCCAAAAACATTCAGTACTTC. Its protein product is CASSLGQGQPKNIQYF. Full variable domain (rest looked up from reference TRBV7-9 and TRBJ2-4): DTGVSQNPRHKITKRGQNVTFRCDPISEHNRLYWYRQTLGQGPEFLTYFQNEAQLEKSRLLSDRFSAERPKGSFSTLEIQRTEQGDSAMYLCASSLGQGQPKNIQYFGAGTRLSVL.

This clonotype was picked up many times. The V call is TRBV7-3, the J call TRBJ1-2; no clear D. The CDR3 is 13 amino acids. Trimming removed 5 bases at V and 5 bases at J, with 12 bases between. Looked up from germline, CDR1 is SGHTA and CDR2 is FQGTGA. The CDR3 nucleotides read TGTGCCAGCAGCGAGACAACTACTTATGGCTACACCTTC. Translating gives CASSETTTYGYTF.

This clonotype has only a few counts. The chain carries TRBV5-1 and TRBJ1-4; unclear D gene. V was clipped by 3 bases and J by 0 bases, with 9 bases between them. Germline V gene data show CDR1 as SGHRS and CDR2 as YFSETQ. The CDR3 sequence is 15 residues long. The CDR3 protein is CASSSGRTTNEKLFF. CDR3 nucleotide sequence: TGCGCCAGCAGCTCTGGAAGGACAACTAATGAAAAACTGTTTTTT.

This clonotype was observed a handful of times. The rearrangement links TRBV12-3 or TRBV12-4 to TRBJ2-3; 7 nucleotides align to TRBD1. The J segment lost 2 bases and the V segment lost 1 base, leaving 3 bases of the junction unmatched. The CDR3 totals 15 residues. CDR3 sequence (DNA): TGTGCCAGCAGTTTAGGGACAGGTCACACAGATACGCAGTATTTT. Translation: CASSLGTGHTDTQYF.

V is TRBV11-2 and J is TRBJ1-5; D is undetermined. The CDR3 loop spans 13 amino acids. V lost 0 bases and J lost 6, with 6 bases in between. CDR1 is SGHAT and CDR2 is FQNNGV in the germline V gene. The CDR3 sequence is CASSLDLAQPQHF. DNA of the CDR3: TGTGCCAGCAGCTTAGATTTGGCTCAGCCCCAGCATTTT. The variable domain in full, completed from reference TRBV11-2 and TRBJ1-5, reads EAGVAQSPRYKIIEKRQSVAFWCNPISGHATLYWYQQILGQGPKLLIQFQNNGVVDDSQLPKDRFSAERLKGVDSTLKIQPAKLEDSAVYLCASSLDLAQPQHFGDGTRLSIL.